This TCR beta chain derives from a study of T cell responses to AZD1222 COVID-19 vaccine. Study-wide points: Donors were largely white British and mainly female; clonal diversity was possibly underestimated.

A single count supports this clone. Its antigen is still unknown. Germline V CDR1 and CDR2: MNHEY, SVGEGT. This CDR3 comprises 12 residues. V was trimmed by 4 bases and J by 9 bases, leaving 12 bases between them. Assay used: immunoSEQ multiplex PCR; TCRdb lists only in-frame clones, some missing. This sample yields 150,000 to 200,000 clones, of which approximately 90% are seen a single time; approximately 2.9% belongs to the top ten. V usage is TRBV6-2 or TRBV6-3 and J usage is TRBJ1-2, with a tentative D call TRBD1 (6 bases). The source of this sequence is an adult in good health. The sequenced sample was peripheral blood, obtained on day 0 of AZD1222 vaccination. CDR3 coding DNA: TGTGCCAGCAGTTCTACAGGGTTCAGCTACACCTTC. Its protein is CASSSTGFSYTF.